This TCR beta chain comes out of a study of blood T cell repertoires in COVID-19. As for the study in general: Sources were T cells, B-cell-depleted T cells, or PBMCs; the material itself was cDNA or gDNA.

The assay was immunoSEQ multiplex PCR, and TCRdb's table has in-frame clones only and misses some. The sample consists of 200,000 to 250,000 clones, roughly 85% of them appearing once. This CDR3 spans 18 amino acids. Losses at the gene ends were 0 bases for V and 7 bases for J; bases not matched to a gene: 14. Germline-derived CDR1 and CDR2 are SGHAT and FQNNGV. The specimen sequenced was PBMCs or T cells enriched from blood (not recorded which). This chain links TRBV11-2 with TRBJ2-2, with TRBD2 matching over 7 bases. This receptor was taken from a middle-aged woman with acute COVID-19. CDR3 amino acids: CASSLDGVSSGGHGELFF. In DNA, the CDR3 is TGTGCCAGCAGCTTAGATGGGGTGTCGTCGGGGGGTCACGGGGAGCTGTTTTTT.